One and the same sample provided the 22 T cell receptor beta chains below, sequenced in a study of T cell repertoires in cytomegalovirus infection. MiXCR was run by TCRdb on the reads, yielding one entry per CDR3 protein. The repertoire holds 200,000 to 300,000 distinct CDR3 sequences, with around 9% as singletons. Sequencing was carried out using PBMCs. These receptors came from a human donor in good health (CMV status not recorded). Some clones in this sample may be carry-over from other donors' samples.

This clonotype was picked up many times. The chain uses TRBV11-2 and TRBJ1-5; 7 bases align to TRBD1. There are 15 residues in the CDR3. Germline V gene sequence: CDR1 SGHAT, CDR2 FQNNGV. Trimming took 5 bases from V and 2 from J; bases not matched to a gene: 6. The CDR3 DNA reads TGTGCCAGCAGCCGGGACAGTTTAGGCAATCAGCCCCAGCATTTT. Translating gives CASSRDSLGNQPQHF.

This clonotype showed up just a few times. The CDR3 nucleotides read TGTGCCAGCAGCTTTAACAGGGGTAATTCACCCCTCCACTTT. Translation: CASSFNRGNSPLHF. The gene calls are TRBV11-2 and TRBJ1-6, with 7 bases that match TRBD1. Trimming at V came to 3 bases and at J to 6 bases, leaving 2 bases not matched to a gene. The V gene's germline CDR1 is SGHAT and CDR2 FQNNGV. The CDR3 is 14 residues long.

The V call is TRBV18, the J call TRBJ2-7; the D gene is possibly TRBD2 (6 bases). This CDR3 is built from 13 residues. V was trimmed by 2 bases and J by 5 bases, leaving 10 bases between them. Germline V gives CDR1 KGHSH, CDR2 LQKENI. DNA for the CDR3: TGTGCCAGCTCACCAAGGAGGGAGAACGAGCAGTACTTC. It specifies CASSPRRENEQYF.

Many counts were recorded for this clonotype. V and J are TRBV7-2 and TRBJ1-5; D is unresolved. Trimming cost V 4 bases and J 6 bases, with 7 bases left between them. Germline V gene data show CDR1 as SGHTA and CDR2 as FQGNSA. This CDR3 has 12 amino acids. The CDR3 sequence is CASSSGLQPQHF. The CDR3 nucleotides are TGTGCCAGCAGCTCCGGACTTCAGCCCCAGCATTTT.

This clonotype came up many times. The chain is built from TRBV6-2 or TRBV6-3 and TRBJ2-7; D is possibly TRBD1 (5 bases). With 6 bases removed from V and 6 bases from J, the gap between germline ends came to 12 bases. Germline lookup yields CDR1 MNHEY and CDR2 SVGEGT. This CDR3 has 12 amino acids. CDR3 protein: CASSPQVFEQYF. CDR3 nucleotides: TGTGCCAGCAGCCCACAGGTATTCGAGCAGTACTTC.

This clonotype was seen ten or more times. This sequence joins TRBV7-2 and TRBJ2-5, with D unclear. Germline-derived CDR1 and CDR2 are SGHTA and FQGNSA. The CDR3 extends over 12 amino acids. The V end was cut by 2 bases, the J end by 3 bases, with 4 bases between. The CDR3 DNA reads TGTGCCAGCAGCTTATTTAAAGAGACCCAGTACTTC. Translated: CASSLFKETQYF. Complete variable domain (other parts from reference TRBV7-2 and TRBJ2-5): GAGVSQSPSNKVTEKGKDVELRCDPISGHTALYWYRQSLGQGLEFLIYFQGNSAPDKSGLPSDRFSAERTGGSVSTLTIQRTQQEDSAVYLCASSLFKETQYFGPGTRLLVL.

This clonotype was seen repeatedly, ten times or more. The chain links TRBV28 to TRBJ2-3; D gene unclear. Germline V gene data show CDR1 as MDHEN and CDR2 as SYDVKM. Trimming took off 8 bases at V and 4 bases at J, with 13 bases between the two ends. There are 13 residues in the CDR3. The CDR3 sequence is CASGKLVPDTQYF. CDR3 nucleotides: TGTGCCAGCGGAAAGTTGGTACCAGATACGCAGTATTTT. Looking up the rest from reference TRBV28 and TRBJ2-3 gives the full variable domain: DVKVTQSSRYLVKRTGEKVFLECVQDMDHENMFWYRQDPGLGLRLIYFSYDVKMKEKGDIPEGYSVSREKKERFSLILESASTNQTSMYLCASGKLVPDTQYFGPGTRLTVL.

The J gene is TRBJ1-2, the V gene TRBV7-8; 10 nucleotides match TRBD1. Germline CDR1 and CDR2: SGHVS and FQNEAQ. CDR3 length: 17 amino acids. J lost 4 bases, V lost 1 base, and 9 bases had no gene match. Written as DNA, the CDR3 is TGTGCCAGCAGCTTAGTTGGGACAGGGGTATCGGGCTATGGCTACACCTTC. Its protein is CASSLVGTGVSGYGYTF.

This clonotype was counted many times. The chain employs TRBV7-8 and TRBJ2-7, with no clear D. The CDR3 loop spans 14 amino acids. The germline V gene has CDR1 SGHVS and CDR2 FQNEAQ. V lost 5 bases to trimming and J lost 1 base, with 12 bases between them. The CDR3 here is CASSPGRFSYEQYF. The CDR3 region has the DNA TGTGCCAGCAGCCCTGGCCGCTTTTCCTACGAGCAGTACTTC. The entire variable domain, with the rest obtained from reference TRBV7-8 and TRBJ2-7, is as follows: GAGVSQSPRYKVAKRGQDVALRCDPISGHVSLFWYQQALGQGPEFLTYFQNEAQLDKSGLPSDRFFAERPEGSVSTLKIQRTQQEDSAVYLCASSPGRFSYEQYFGPGTRLTVT.

V and J are TRBV5-1 and TRBJ1-4; D may be TRBD1 (5 bases). The CDR3 runs 16 residues. V lost 0 bases and J 5 bases, leaving 14 bases between the germline ends. From germline, CDR1 is SGHRS and CDR2 YFSETQ. The CDR3: CASSLVAGTANEKLFF. The CDR3 DNA reads TGCGCCAGCAGCTTGGTTGCCGGGACGGCGAATGAAAAACTGTTTTTT.

This clonotype was seen repeatedly, ten times or more. The rearrangement uses TRBV7-2 and TRBJ2-2; 9 bases are shared with TRBD2. Germline V gene sequence: CDR1 SGHTA, CDR2 FQGNSA. This CDR3 has 16 residues. Trimming took 0 bases from V and 5 from J; bases not matched to a gene: 4. The CDR3 DNA follows: TGTGCCAGCAGCTTAGCTAGAGCGGGAGGTACCGGGGAGCTGTTTTTT. Translation gives CASSLARAGGTGELFF.

This clonotype was seen repeatedly, ten times or more. The V and J genes are TRBV7-2 and TRBJ2-5; D perhaps matches TRBD2 (5 bases). The CDR3 covers 12 residues. The V and J ends lost 0 bases and 7 bases respectively, with 6 bases between them. CDR1 and CDR2 from the germline V gene are SGHTA and FQGNSA. This CDR3 reads CASSLARVTQYF. Written as DNA, the CDR3 is TGTGCCAGCAGCTTAGCGCGGGTGACCCAGTACTTC.

In this sample, this clonotype turned up many times. The chain recombines TRBV7-2 with TRBJ1-2, with D tentatively TRBD1 (6 bases). This CDR3 has 14 amino acids. The V end lost 5 bases, the J end lost 5 bases, and 15 bases lay between the germline ends. Germline V gives CDR1 SGHTA, CDR2 FQGNSA. CDR3 loop: CASSSTGQPYGYTF. The CDR3 DNA follows: TGTGCCAGCAGCAGCACCGGACAGCCTTATGGCTACACCTTC. The whole variable domain, remainder taken from reference TRBV7-2 and TRBJ1-2, is GAGVSQSPSNKVTEKGKDVELRCDPISGHTALYWYRQSLGQGLEFLIYFQGNSAPDKSGLPSDRFSAERTGGSVSTLTIQRTQQEDSAVYLCASSSTGQPYGYTFGSGTRLTVV.

This clonotype has a count of ten or more. The genes are TRBV12-3 or TRBV12-4 and TRBJ1-5, with TRBD1 as a possible D gene (5 bases). There are 13 residues in the CDR3. Trimming removed 5 bases at V and 4 bases at J, with 9 bases between. CDR3 nucleotides: TGTGCCAGCAGTGGGGGATTTAATCAGCCCCAGCATTTT. It specifies CASSGGFNQPQHF.

This clonotype showed up many times. The CDR3 DNA is TGTGCCAGCTCACCAAAGGACGGGTTGGGCTACACCTTC. It is translated as CASSPKDGLGYTF. The chain recombines TRBV18 with TRBJ1-2; D ambiguous. V lost 2 bases to trimming and J lost 8 bases, with 12 bases between them. The germline gives CDR1 KGHSH, CDR2 LQKENI. This CDR3 contains 13 residues. Filled out from reference TRBV18 and TRBJ1-2, the complete variable domain reads NAGVMQNPRHLVRRRGQEARLRCSPMKGHSHVYWYRQLPEEGLKFMVYLQKENIIDESGMPKERFSAEFPKEGPSILRIQQVVRGDSAAYFCASSPKDGLGYTFGSGTRLTVV.

This clonotype was seen many times. The gene calls are TRBV7-2 and TRBJ2-1, with TRBD1 matching over 11 bases. V dropped 5 bases and J dropped 9; count of bases not matched to a gene: 9. The CDR3 spans 15 residues. Germline V gives CDR1 SGHTA, CDR2 FQGNSA. The CDR3 coding sequence is TGTGCCAGCAGCCCCGGACAGGGGGCCAGGGGTGAGCAGTTCTTC. As protein: CASSPGQGARGEQFF.

The chain has TRBV29-1 and TRBJ1-2; D remains ambiguous. Germline V gene lookup returns CDR1 SQVTM and CDR2 ANQGSEA. The CDR3 contains 11 residues. With 0 bases removed from V and 7 bases from J, the gap between germline ends came to 6 bases. The CDR3 spells CSVEDDGGYTF. The CDR3 nucleotides read TGCAGCGTTGAAGACGATGGTGGCTACACCTTC.

In this sample, this clonotype turned up many times. CDR3 residues: CASRVQGKGIGYTF. As DNA, the CDR3 is TGTGCCAGCAGAGTACAGGGAAAGGGGATCGGCTACACCTTC. This sequence joins TRBV7-2 and TRBJ1-2; perhaps TRBD1 as D (6 bases). The V and J ends lost 6 bases and 8 bases respectively, with 19 bases between them. The germline gives CDR1 SGHTA, CDR2 FQGNSA. CDR3 length: 14 residues.

The sample holds a few counts of this clonotype. The chain couples TRBV11-2 to TRBJ1-2, with D perhaps matching TRBD1 (5 bases). Deletions cut 6 bases from V and 5 bases from J, with 16 bases between. The CDR3 is 14 amino acids. Germline V CDR1 and CDR2: SGHAT, FQNNGV. The CDR3 DNA reads as TGTGCCAGCAGTCCCCGGGAAGGGGATTATGGCTACACCTTC. Residues: CASSPREGDYGYTF.

This clonotype has a count of ten or more. The chain combines TRBV19 with TRBJ1-5; D perhaps matches TRBD1 (6 bases). CDR3 length: 17 amino acids. In germline, CDR1 is LNHDA, CDR2 SQIVND (reference sequence). V was clipped by 0 bases and J by 3 bases, with 15 bases between them. The CDR3 region has the DNA TGTGCCAGTAGTATAGAGGGGGCCGGGACACCCAATCAGCCCCAGCATTTT. It encodes CASSIEGAGTPNQPQHF.

This clonotype has a count of ten or more. The genes are TRBV7-2 and TRBJ1-2; 7 nucleotides match TRBD1. Germline-derived CDR1 and CDR2 are SGHTA and FQGNSA. V shed 0 bases, J shed 4 bases, and the junction held 8 bases outside the gene matches. There are 16 residues in the CDR3. CDR3 in amino acids: CASSLATAGGTYGYTF. CDR3 DNA: TGTGCCAGCAGCTTAGCTACGGCAGGGGGGACCTATGGCTACACCTTC.

This clonotype came up many times. The chain joins TRBV7-2 to TRBJ2-7; TRBD2 agrees at 11 bases. CDR3 length equals 16 residues. From germline, CDR1 is SGHTA and CDR2 FQGNSA. After removal of 0 bases from V and 6 bases from J, the junction contained 7 bases not matched to a gene. The CDR3, as DNA: TGTGCCAGCAGCTTAGCGCGTAATAGCGGGGGGGTCGAGCAGTACTTC. Protein: CASSLARNSGGVEQYF.